These 16 T cell receptor beta chains were all obtained from the same sample, sequenced in a study of cytomegalovirus exposure and HLA in healthy donors. TCRdb's table, derived via immunoSEQ multiplex PCR, lists solely in-frame clones and lacks some. The sample holds some 150,000 clones; approximately 94% are singletons and the top ten take less than 2%. Sequenced material: PBMCs. These receptors originate from a man aged 18 to 29 in good health and CMV-seropositive.

The gene calls are TRBV21-1 and TRBJ2-3; TRBD1, the table's D call, lacks a check against the DNA. TRBV21-1 is shown as a pseudogene. The CDR3 spans 15 residues. The CDR3 DNA reads as TGTGCCAGCAAGAGTTTCGGGACAGGGTTAGATACGCAGTATTTT. Its protein is CASKSFGTGLDTQYF.

J is TRBJ2-6 and V is TRBV5-1, with TRBD1 as a possible D gene (6 bases). Between the trimmed V and J ends, which lost 3 bases and 2 bases, there was a span of 9 bases. This CDR3 has 15 amino acids. Germline-derived CDR1 and CDR2 are SGHRS and YFSETQ. The CDR3 nucleotides read TGCGCCAGCAGCTCACAGGGAGCTGGGGCCAACGTCCTGACTTTC. It translates to CASSSQGAGANVLTF.

This rearrangement joins TRBV9 to TRBJ2-7; 10 bases are a match to TRBD2. V dropped 0 bases and J dropped 5; count of bases not matched to a gene: 8. The CDR3 has 16 residues. Germline CDR1 SGDLS, CDR2 YYNGEE. CDR3 amino acids: CASSVGWRLAGDEQYF. The CDR3 coding sequence is TGTGCCAGCAGCGTAGGATGGCGTCTAGCGGGAGACGAGCAGTACTTC. The variable domain in full, completed from reference TRBV9 and TRBJ2-7, reads DSGVTQTPKHLITATGQRVTLRCSPRSGDLSVYWYQQSLDQGLQFLIQYYNGEERAKGNILERFSAQQFPDLHSELNLSSLELGDSALYFCASSVGWRLAGDEQYFGPGTRLTVT.

The chain recombines TRBV7-2 with TRBJ2-3; 7 bases fit TRBD2. Germline V gene data show CDR1 as SGHTA and CDR2 as FQGNSA. The CDR3 sequence is 16 residues long. The ends lost 1 base at V and 3 bases at J; junction bases unmatched: 7. The CDR3 loop reads CASSLESGGRTDTQYF. For the CDR3, the DNA is TGTGCCAGCAGCTTAGAGTCGGGAGGAAGGACAGATACGCAGTATTTT.

This chain links TRBV27 with TRBJ2-7; the match to TRBD1 covers 8 bases. CDR1 and CDR2 (germline): MNHEY, SMNVEV (reference sequence). This CDR3 is 12 amino acids long. V lost 6 bases and J lost 4; bases outside the gene matches: 2. CDR3 sequence reads: CASRDRAYEQYF. The CDR3 DNA follows: TGTGCCAGCAGGGACAGGGCGTACGAGCAGTACTTC.

The V and J genes are TRBV5-4 and TRBJ2-7; 8 nucleotides match TRBD1. This CDR3 comprises 14 residues. The V and J ends lost 4 bases and 0 bases, in that order; junction bases with no gene match: 3. CDR1 is SGHNT, CDR2 YYREEE, per germline (reference sequence). The CDR3: CASSRTGSSYEQYF. CDR3 sequence (DNA): TGTGCCAGCAGCCGGACAGGGAGCTCCTACGAGCAGTACTTC.

V usage is TRBV4-1 and J usage is TRBJ2-2; 7 bases are shared with TRBD1. The V gene end was trimmed by 4 bases and the J gene end by 5 bases; junction bases not matched to a gene: 7. In germline, CDR1 is MGHRA, CDR2 YSYEKL. CDR3 length: 15 amino acids. The CDR3 DNA sequence: TGCGCCAGCAGCCCCCGCCTGACAGGGACCGGGGAGCTGTTTTTT. Translation: CASSPRLTGTGELFF.

V usage is TRBV11-3 and J usage is TRBJ2-1; 12 bases agree with TRBD1. J was trimmed by 6 bases and V by 3 bases; bases with no gene match: 3. The CDR3 spans 15 residues. CDR1 is SGHNT, CDR2 YENEEA, per germline. CDR3 in amino acids: CASSLGQGAGNEQFF. In DNA form, the CDR3 reads TGTGCCAGCAGCTTGGGACAGGGGGCGGGCAATGAGCAGTTCTTC.

V is TRBV5-4 and J is TRBJ2-5; D perhaps matches TRBD2 (5 bases). The CDR3 consists of 13 residues. Trimming took 2 bases from V and 2 from J, leaving 7 bases between them. Germline-derived CDR1 and CDR2 are SGHNT and YYREEE (reference sequence). CDR3 DNA sequence: TGTGCCAGCAGCTTTCGAGGGCAAGAGACCCAGTACTTC. Translation: CASSFRGQETQYF. The variable domain in full, completed from reference TRBV5-4 and TRBJ2-5, reads ETGVTQSPTHLIKTRGQQVTLRCSSQSGHNTVSWYQQALGQGPQFIFQYYREEENGRGNFPPRFSGLQFPNYSSELNVNALELDDSALYLCASSFRGQETQYFGPGTRLLVL.

The chain couples TRBV27 to TRBJ2-7; possibly TRBD1 for D (6 bases). This CDR3 spans 16 amino acids. Trimming removed 2 bases at V and 2 bases at J, with 16 bases between. CDR1 and CDR2 from the germline V gene are MNHEY and SMNVEV (reference sequence). In nucleotides, the CDR3 is TGTGCCAGCAGTTTAGGTTCCGGGACAATCGCCTACGAGCAGTACTTC. Protein sequence: CASSLGSGTIAYEQYF.

The chain recombines TRBV10-3 with TRBJ1-2; weak D call: TRBD1 (5 bases). Germline CDR1 ENHRY, CDR2 SYGVKD. There are 14 residues in the CDR3. The V end lost 1 base, the J end lost 2 bases, and 8 bases lay between the germline ends. CDR3 protein: CAISELGGNYGYTF. The CDR3 DNA reads as TGTGCCATCAGTGAGTTGGGGGGGAACTATGGCTACACCTTC.

This chain connects TRBV13 to TRBJ2-3; 9 nucleotides agree with TRBD1. The CDR3 sequence is 15 residues long. In germline, CDR1 is PRHDT, CDR2 FYEKMQ (reference sequence). V was clipped by 5 bases and J by 4 bases; unmatched bases: 7. CDR3 DNA sequence: TGTGCCAGCAGCCCGCGGGGGACAGGGCCAGATACGCAGTATTTT. It encodes CASSPRGTGPDTQYF.

The rearrangement joins TRBV7-9 to TRBJ1-2, with D unresolved. V dropped 5 bases and J dropped 6 bases, with 13 bases sitting between them. CDR3 length: 13 residues. Germline loops: CDR1 SEHNR, CDR2 FQNEAQ (reference sequence). CDR3 in amino acids: CASSQRVMDGYTF. CDR3 in DNA: TGTGCCAGCAGCCAGCGGGTTATGGATGGCTACACCTTC. Drawing the rest from reference TRBV7-9 and TRBJ1-2, the complete variable domain is DTGVSQNPRHKITKRGQNVTFRCDPISEHNRLYWYRQTLGQGPEFLTYFQNEAQLEKSRLLSDRFSAERPKGSFSTLEIQRTEQGDSAMYLCASSQRVMDGYTFGSGTRLTVV.

CDR3 coding DNA: TGTGCCAGCAGCTTAGAGTTCCGGGGTACACAAGAGACCCAGTACTTC. Protein: CASSLEFRGTQETQYF. The V and J genes are TRBV7-2 and TRBJ2-5, with D perhaps matching TRBD2 (5 bases). Germline V gene lookup returns CDR1 SGHTA and CDR2 FQGNSA. With 1 base removed from V and 2 bases from J, the gap between germline ends came to 14 bases. The CDR3 runs to 16 residues.

The chain is built from TRBV7-8 and TRBJ2-7; 10 nucleotides agree with TRBD2. Unmatched junction bases numbered 7, after V lost 1 base and J lost 4 bases. CDR3 length: 16 residues. The V gene's germline CDR1 is SGHVS and CDR2 FQNEAQ. CDR3 loop: CASSLGVSGRLYEQYF. CDR3 nucleotide sequence: TGTGCCAGCAGCTTAGGGGTTAGCGGGAGGCTGTACGAGCAGTACTTC.

The rearrangement joins TRBV28 to TRBJ1-2, with D perhaps TRBD1 (5 bases). V shed 7 bases and J shed 3 bases, with 12 bases lying between them. The CDR3 is 13 residues long. Germline lookup yields CDR1 MDHEN and CDR2 SYDVKM. CDR3 nucleotides: TGTGCCAGCACCCATGGGGGGTACTATGGCTACACCTTC. Translating it yields CASTHGGYYGYTF.